This T cell receptor beta chain came from a study of CXCR3-negative and CXCR3-positive naive CD8 T cells. Points from the study as a whole: Comparably high diversity marked both naive subsets, whereas memory CD8+ cells had much lower diversity. Compared with CXCR3-negative naive cells, CXCR3-positive naive cells showed more hydrophobic TRB CDR3s. Naive CXCR3-negative and CXCR3-positive cells had similar TRBV-TRBJ usage; memory differed.

CDR3 length: 15 residues. Germline assignment: CDR1 MDHEN and CDR2 SYDVKM. Comments on this clonotype: Its antigen is not identified.

The sorter processed each CD8+ T cell subset in triplicate at roughly 300,000 cells apiece. Those CD8+ T cells considered naive were CD45RO-CCR7+CD27+CD95-. cDNA libraries for TRB were generated by 5' RACE incorporating UMI labels. With the 5' RACE reads reprocessed, TCRdb shows one record per CDR3 protein and no DNA. The listing contains approximately 100,000 distinct CDR3 sequences. The sequencing sample was made of naive CXCR3+ CD8+ T cells from blood. Subset meaning: CD45RO-CCR7+CD27+CD95- naive CD8+ T cells expressing CXCR3 (TNR3+). The receptor comes from a human donor in good health. Some clones in this sample may be carry-over from other donors' samples. The genes are TRBV28 and TRBJ1-2; TCRdb lists TRBD1, though no DNA is available to test this call. CDR3 amino acids: CASSFPPQGADGYTF.